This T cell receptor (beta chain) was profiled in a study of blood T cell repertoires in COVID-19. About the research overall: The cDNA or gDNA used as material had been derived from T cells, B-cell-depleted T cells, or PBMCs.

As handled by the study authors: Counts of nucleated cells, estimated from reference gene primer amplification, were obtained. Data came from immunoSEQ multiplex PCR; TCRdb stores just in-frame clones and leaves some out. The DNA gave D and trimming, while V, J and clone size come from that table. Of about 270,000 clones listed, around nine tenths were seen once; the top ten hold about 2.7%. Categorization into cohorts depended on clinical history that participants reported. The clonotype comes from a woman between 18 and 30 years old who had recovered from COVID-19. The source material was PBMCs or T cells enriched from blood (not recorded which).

Here the CDR3 DNA reads TGTGCCAGCAGCCTACGGACTAGCGGGAGGACGAGCACAGATACGCAGTATTTT. Protein product: CASSLRTSGRTSTDTQYF. The V call is TRBV7-9, the J call TRBJ2-3; 14 bases align to TRBD2. The CDR3 totals 18 residues. Looked up from germline, CDR1 is SEHNR and CDR2 is FQNEAQ (reference sequence). The trim removed 5 bases at V and 0 bases at J, leaving 7 bases unmatched.